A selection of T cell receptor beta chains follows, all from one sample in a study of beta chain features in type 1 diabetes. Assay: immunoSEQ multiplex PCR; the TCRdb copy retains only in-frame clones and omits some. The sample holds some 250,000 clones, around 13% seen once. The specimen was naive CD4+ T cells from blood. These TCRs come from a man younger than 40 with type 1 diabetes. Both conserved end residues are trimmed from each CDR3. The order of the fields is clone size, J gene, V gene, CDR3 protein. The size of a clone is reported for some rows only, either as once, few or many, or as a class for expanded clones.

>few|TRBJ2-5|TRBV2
ASSVISGASETQY
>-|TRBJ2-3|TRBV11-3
ASSSAYTGGPDTQY
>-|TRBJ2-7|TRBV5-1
ASSLAFSSYEQY
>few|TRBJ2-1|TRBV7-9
ASSFPSGTVGTEQF
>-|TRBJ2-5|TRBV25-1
ASTRGQETQY
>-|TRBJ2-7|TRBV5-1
ASSSMGQGTYEQY
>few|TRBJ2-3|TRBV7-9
ASSRRGESNTDTQY
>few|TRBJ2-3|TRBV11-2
ASSLGWGGSLTDTQY
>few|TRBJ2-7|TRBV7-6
ASSWGGTDPYEQY
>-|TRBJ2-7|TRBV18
ASLQARGESGEQY
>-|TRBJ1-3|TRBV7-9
ASSPPGQGSGNTIY
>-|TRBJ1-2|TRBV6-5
ASSSGVGRGYT
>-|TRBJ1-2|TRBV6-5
ASSGQYYGYT
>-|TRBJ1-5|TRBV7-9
ASSTEGDQPQH
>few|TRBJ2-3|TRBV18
ASSPPYTQGFTDTQY
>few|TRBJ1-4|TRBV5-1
ASSLEPGGEKLF
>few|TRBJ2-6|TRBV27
ASMYLTGPSGANVLT
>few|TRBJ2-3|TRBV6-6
AARAGGFTDTQY
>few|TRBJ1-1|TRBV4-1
ASTPREPSTENTEAF
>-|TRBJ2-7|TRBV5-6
ASSWQSYEQY
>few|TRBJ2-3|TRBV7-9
ASSLSTDTQY
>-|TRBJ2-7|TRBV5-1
ASSGGFEQY
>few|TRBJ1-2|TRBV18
ASSPDRGMGYT
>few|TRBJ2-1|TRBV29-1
SVATGTGVYF
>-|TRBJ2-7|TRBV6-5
ASSMPGQGVYEQY
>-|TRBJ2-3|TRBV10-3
AIRGQGGTDTQY
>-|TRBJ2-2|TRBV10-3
AITGQGHKNTGELF
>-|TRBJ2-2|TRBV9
ASSVYRDTGELF
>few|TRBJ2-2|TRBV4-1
ASSQDDRETGELF
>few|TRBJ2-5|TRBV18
ASSPRDQETQY
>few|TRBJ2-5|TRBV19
ASSITGQETQY
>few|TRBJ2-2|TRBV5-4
ASSLVDRGAGELF
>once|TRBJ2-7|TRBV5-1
ASSPGGARNEQY
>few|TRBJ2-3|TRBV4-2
ASSQDLASGASTDTQY
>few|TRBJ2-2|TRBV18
ASSPRTSGPTGELF
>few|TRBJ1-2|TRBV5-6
ASSAIDRGYGYT
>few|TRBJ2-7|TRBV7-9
ASSLAGPSYEQY
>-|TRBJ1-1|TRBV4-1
ASSQDWVGRGMNTEAF
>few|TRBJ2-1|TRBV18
ASSPQAGGSSYNEQF
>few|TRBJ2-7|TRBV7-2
ASSLSGTGSYEQY
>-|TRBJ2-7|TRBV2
ASSLNRGQGYEQY
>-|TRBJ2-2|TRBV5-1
ASSSGGADTGELF
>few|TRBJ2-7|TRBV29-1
SASSGTAYEQY
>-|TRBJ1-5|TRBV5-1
ASSLTGEQPQH
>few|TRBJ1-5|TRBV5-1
ASSLLGQLSEPQH
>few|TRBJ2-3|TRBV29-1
SVEAVVGTDTQY
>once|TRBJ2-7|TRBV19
ASSIGSSGTGMDEQY
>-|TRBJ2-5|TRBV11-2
ASSLPPAGGRETQY
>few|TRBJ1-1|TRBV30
AWSFPASDRANTEAF
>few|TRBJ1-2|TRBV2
ASSEERNFYGYT
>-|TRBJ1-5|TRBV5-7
ASSLLAPPRQDQDQPQH
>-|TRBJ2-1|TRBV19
ASSIGVSYNEQF
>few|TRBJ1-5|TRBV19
ASSIEVRGSNQPQH
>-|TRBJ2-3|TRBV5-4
ASSLGAGLGTDTQY